A selection of T cell receptor beta chains follows, all from one sample in a study of tumor-infiltrating lymphocytes in primary liver carcinoma. MiXCR, run by TCRdb on the multiplex PCR reads, gives a single entry per CDR3 protein. The sample includes fewer than 400,000 distinct CDR3 sequences, less than 75% of them seen just once. Sequencing used peripheral blood. All receptors derive from a man aged 35-49 years with primary liver carcinoma and hepatitis B virus infection. The CDR3 runs from the conserved cysteine through the conserved F or W. A D gene is named only where the DNA matches it firmly. The size entry is marked missing in some rows and otherwise reads once, few, many or a size class.

>-|-|TRBJ2-5|TRBV4-3
CASSQGPSATQETQYF
TGCGCCAGCAGCCAAGGACCAAGTGCGACCCAAGAGACCCAGTACTTC
>-|-|TRBJ1-1|TRBV11-2
CASATERNIEAFF
TGTGCCAGTGCGACAGAACGGAACATTGAAGCTTTCTTT
>once|-|TRBJ2-7|TRBV14
CASSWATKPSYEQYF
TGTGCCAGCAGTTGGGCGACGAAACCATCCTACGAGCAGTACTTC
>-|-|TRBJ1-2|TRBV11-2
CVSSRPPRGYGYTF
TGTGTCAGCAGCCGCCCGCCCCGCGGCTATGGCTACACCTTC
>few|TRBD1|TRBJ1-1|TRBV6-1
CASSRDRWGTEAFF
TGTGCCAGCAGCCGGGACAGGTGGGGCACTGAAGCTTTCTTT
>-|-|TRBJ1-1|TRBV11-3
CVSSLGGGTEAFF
TGTGTCAGCAGCCTAGGTGGAGGCACTGAAGCTTTCTTT
>few|-|TRBJ2-4|TRBV25-1
CASSVTGTKNIQYF
TGTGCCAGCAGTGTGACGGGAACCAAAAACATTCAGTACTTC
>-|TRBD2|TRBJ2-3|TRBV6-5
CAGSYSGTSGIRGTDTQYF
TGTGCCGGCAGTTACTCCGGGACTAGCGGGATCCGAGGCACAGATACGCAGTATTTT
>-|-|TRBJ1-1|TRBV7-2
CASSLEPNTEAFF
TGTGCCAGCAGCCTGGAACCGAACACTGAAGCTTTCTTT
>-|TRBD2|TRBJ2-7|TRBV11-2
CASSLWSGRGLHGQYF
TGTGCGAGCAGCTTGTGGAGCGGGAGGGGTCTCCACGGGCAGTACTTC
>-|-|TRBJ2-3|TRBV28
CVSSFWRGSTDTQYF
TGTGTCAGCAGTTTTTGGCGGGGTAGCACAGATACGCAGTATTTT
>many|-|TRBJ1-2|TRBV4-2
CASSQESAGGLDYGYTF
TGTGCCAGCAGCCAAGAATCCGCGGGCGGGTTGGACTATGGCTACACCTTC
>-|-|TRBJ1-6|TRBV4-3
CASSPEEAAPYNLPLHF
TGCGCCAGCAGCCCAGAGGAGGCCGCCCCGTATAATTTACCCCTCCACTTT
>-|TRBD1|TRBJ2-7|TRBV5-6
CASSLGRGKNEQYF
TGTGCCAGCAGCTTAGGCAGGGGGAAAAACGAGCAGTACTTC
>many|TRBD1|TRBJ1-2|TRBV7-9
CASSSGTDPYGYTF
TGTGCCAGCAGCTCCGGGACAGACCCCTATGGCTACACCTTC
>-|-|TRBJ1-5|TRBV13
CARQDSGNQPQHF
TGTGCTAGGCAGGACTCGGGCAATCAGCCCCAGCATTTT
>many|-|TRBJ2-2|TRBV5-4
CASSLGQNTGELFF
TGTGCCAGCAGCTTGGGACAGAACACCGGGGAGCTGTTTTTT
>-|-|TRBJ2-1|TRBV9
CATSNTESYNEQFF
TGTGCCACCAGCAATACAGAGTCCTACAATGAGCAGTTCTTC
>-|-|TRBJ2-7|TRBV28
CASNYATTFSYEQYF
TGTGCCAGCAATTATGCCACAACATTCTCCTACGAGCAGTACTTC
>once|TRBD2|TRBJ2-2|TRBV12-3/TRBV12-4
CVSSFGLAGDTGELFF
TGTGTCAGCAGTTTTGGACTAGCGGGAGATACCGGGGAGTTGTTTTTT
>-|-|TRBJ2-1|TRBV11-2
CASSIELWGRLFYDEQFF
TGTGCCAGCAGCATAGAATTATGGGGGAGGTTGTTCTACGATGAGCAGTTCTTC
>-|-|TRBJ2-1|TRBV12-3/TRBV12-4
CASSLGRSNEQFF
TGTGCCAGCAGTCTCGGACGGAGCAATGAACAGTTCTTC
>-|TRBD1|TRBJ1-2|TRBV7-9
CASSFTGQGAGGYTF
TGTGCCAGCAGCTTCACGGGACAGGGGGCAGGTGGCTACACCTTC
>-|-|TRBJ1-2|TRBV6-5
CASSSPGRVGNTF
TGTGCCAGCAGTTCTCCAGGGAGGGTTGGCAACACCTTC
>-|TRBD2|TRBJ2-2|TRBV12-3/TRBV12-4
CASSLAGVATGELFF
TGTGCAAGCAGTCTGGCGGGAGTTGCGACCGGGGAGCTGTTTTTT
>-|-|TRBJ2-3|TRBV28
CATYLTARVADTQYF
TGTGCCACCTACCTGACAGCTCGGGTCGCAGATACGCAGTATTTT
>few|-|TRBJ2-1|TRBV5-1
CASSSKTGSYNEQFF
TGCGCCAGCAGCTCCAAGACGGGCTCCTACAATGAGCAGTTCTTC
>once|-|TRBJ2-5|TRBV14
CASSQRAPTLEAQYF
TGTGCCAGCAGCCAACGAGCGCCCACCCTGGAGGCCCAGTACTTC
>many|-|TRBJ2-1|TRBV12-3/TRBV12-4
CASRDDRAGNEQFF
TGTGCCAGCAGGGACGACAGGGCGGGGAATGAGCAGTTCTTC
>many|-|TRBJ2-2|TRBV5-4
CASSLDLLNTGELFF
TGTGCCAGCAGCTTGGATCTCCTGAACACCGGGGAGCTGTTTTTT
>many|-|TRBJ1-1|TRBV10-3
CATRGTLNTEAFF
TGTGCCACCCGAGGGACATTGAACACTGAAGCTTTCTTT